Listed here are 8 T cell receptor beta chains from one sample, sequenced in a study of blood T cell repertoires in COVID-19 (dated by TCRdb to 2019 to 2021). The protocol used for the library was the immunoSEQ multiplex PCR assay. The source is immuneACCESS, and TCRdb retained only in-frame sequences with V and J called. Part of the clones is not carried over; for the studies checked, unresolved V genes explain less than half of this, and the remainder is unexplained. Across this sample there are some 170,000 clones, with roughly 83% seen only once. More than 7% of the sample is held by the ten biggest clonotypes. The sample taken for sequencing was peripheral blood. These receptor sequences come from a woman older than 75 with active or convalescent COVID-19.

This chain links TRBV5-4 with TRBJ2-7; no clear D. This CDR3 comprises 12 residues. The V gene's germline CDR1 is SGHNT and CDR2 YYREEE (reference sequence). V lost 0 bases, J lost 3 bases, and 4 bases lay in between. Here the CDR3 reads CASSLDGYEQYF. CDR3 in DNA: TGTGCCAGCAGCTTGGACGGCTACGAGCAGTACTTC.

The sample holds one count of this clone. The rearrangement joins TRBV27 to TRBJ2-1; 13 bases agree with TRBD2. V shed 7 bases and J 0 bases; nucleotides not matched to a gene: 9. CDR3 length: 18 residues. Germline loops: CDR1 MNHEY, CDR2 SMNVEV (reference sequence). The CDR3 spells CASTWTSGGISSYNEQFF. The CDR3 DNA sequence: TGTGCCAGCACATGGACTAGCGGGGGCATTAGCTCCTACAATGAGCAGTTCTTC.

This chain connects TRBV6-5 to TRBJ2-7; D is undetermined. Trimming removed 6 bases from V and 0 bases from J, with 15 bases in between. CDR3 length: 15 amino acids. The germline V gene encodes CDR1 MNHEY and CDR2 SVGAGI. CDR3 amino acids: CASSVSMGSSYEQYF. CDR3 in DNA: TGTGCCAGCAGCGTTAGTATGGGCAGCTCCTACGAGCAGTACTTC.

The chain links TRBV19 to TRBJ2-2, with a weak D call TRBD1 (6 bases). There are 17 residues in the CDR3. Germline assignment: CDR1 LNHDA and CDR2 SQIVND (reference sequence). Trimming shortened V by 3 bases and J by 5 bases, and 19 bases separated the two germline ends. The chain's CDR3 is CASSIPDRSLDTGELFF. CDR3 bases: TGTGCCAGTAGTATTCCAGACAGGTCTTTGGATACCGGGGAGCTGTTTTTT. The full variable domain, rest sourced from reference TRBV19 and TRBJ2-2, is DGGITQSPKYLFRKEGQNVTLSCEQNLNHDAMYWYRQDPGQGLRLIYYSQIVNDFQKGDIAEGYSVSREKKESFPLTVTSAQKNPTAFYLCASSIPDRSLDTGELFFGEGSRLTVL.

The chain has TRBV6-2 or TRBV6-3 and TRBJ2-7; 9 bases are a match to TRBD1. Germline CDR1 reads MNHEY; CDR2 reads SVGEGT. This CDR3 region has 14 residues. The ends lost 5 bases at V and 4 bases at J; junction bases unmatched: 6. CDR3 loop: CASSRGGQGYEQYF. The CDR3 bases are TGTGCCAGCAGTAGGGGAGGACAGGGGTACGAGCAGTACTTC.

The gene calls are TRBV5-1 and TRBJ2-1; TRBD1 matches 9 bases. V lost 3 bases to trimming and J lost 5 bases; unmatched junction nucleotides: 3. The CDR3 has 14 amino acids. The V gene's germline CDR1 is SGHRS and CDR2 YFSETQ. The CDR3 region has the DNA TGCGCCAGCAGCTCCCGGACAGGGGACAATGAGCAGTTCTTC. It codes for CASSSRTGDNEQFF.

J is TRBJ1-4 and V is TRBV5-4, with TRBD1 as a possible D gene (6 bases). The germline gives CDR1 SGHNT, CDR2 YYREEE (reference sequence). This CDR3 contains 15 residues. V shed 4 bases and J shed 0 bases, with 10 bases lying between them. The CDR3 loop reads CASSPDSATNEKLFF. The CDR3 region has the DNA TGTGCCAGCAGCCCGGACAGTGCAACTAATGAAAAACTGTTTTTT.

This clone was counted once. No DNA is shown, since the ends of the CDR3 on it are uncertain; the CDR3 is the one TCRdb lists. This chain's CDR3 is CASSLNVGQGALSCTF. The V and J genes are TRBV7-8 and TRBJ1-2; the table's D call TRBD1 went unverified against the DNA. The CDR3 sequence runs 16 residues, both termini included. Germline CDR1 is SGHVS and CDR2 is FQNEAQ.